This T cell receptor beta chain derives from a study of blood T cell repertoires in COVID-19. Study overall: Acute and convalescent COVID-19 samples came from the United States, Italy and Spain. Sample material is recorded as cDNA or gDNA derived from T cells, B-cell-depleted T cells, or PBMCs.

V shed 5 bases and J shed 2 bases, with 21 bases lying between them. The length of the CDR3 is 18 residues. In germline, CDR1 is SEHNR, CDR2 FQNEAQ (reference sequence). Original processing methods: By means of reference gene primer amplification, nucleated cell counts were estimated. Some clones are missing from TCRdb's copy, which holds only in-frame ones; the method was immunoSEQ multiplex PCR. That table gives V, J and clone size, and the DNA gave D and trimming. The sample records 100,000 to 150,000 clones, 88% being singletons. This chain links TRBV7-9 with TRBJ2-2, with D possibly being TRBD1 (5 bases). Sequencing was performed on peripheral blood. The source of this sequence is a woman of 80 years or more with acute or convalescent COVID-19. The CDR3 protein is CASSLKTPLGRNTGELFF. In DNA form, the CDR3 reads TGTGCCAGCAGCCTCAAGACCCCCCTGGGGCGTAACACCGGGGAGCTGTTTTTT.